Here is one T cell receptor (beta chain) with its context. This sample is drawn from a study of cytomegalovirus exposure and HLA in healthy donors. Across the study: Both the roughly 120 validation repertoires and the approximately 700 first-cohort repertoires used the same platform, as reported by a later analysis.

Method: immunoSEQ multiplex PCR; TCRdb's copy keeps in-frame clones and lacks some. Seen here are roughly 150,000 clones, roughly 84% observed once, and the top ten hold around 9.6%. This CDR3 is built from 14 residues. The chain couples TRBV7-5 to TRBJ2-7; TRBD1 is the table's D call and was not checked against the DNA. TRBV7-5 represents a pseudogene. This TCR derives from a man aged 30 to 39 in good health and CMV-seropositive. Sequencing was performed on PBMCs. Here the CDR3 DNA reads TGTGCCAGAACGCACCGGGACAGGAGTGGCGAGCAGTACTTC. Its protein is CARTHRDRSGEQYF.